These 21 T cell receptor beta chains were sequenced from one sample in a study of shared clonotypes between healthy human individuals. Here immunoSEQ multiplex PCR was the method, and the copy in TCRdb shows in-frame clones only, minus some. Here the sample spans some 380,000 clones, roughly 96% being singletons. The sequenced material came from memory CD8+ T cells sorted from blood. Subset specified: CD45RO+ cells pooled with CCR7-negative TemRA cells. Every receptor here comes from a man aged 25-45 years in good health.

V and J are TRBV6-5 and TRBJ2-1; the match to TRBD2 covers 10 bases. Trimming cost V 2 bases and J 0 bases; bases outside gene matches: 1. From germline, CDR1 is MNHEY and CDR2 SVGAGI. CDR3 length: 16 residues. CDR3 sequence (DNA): TGTGCCAGCAGTTACATAGCGGGGGGCTCCTACAATGAGCAGTTCTTC. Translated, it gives CASSYIAGGSYNEQFF.

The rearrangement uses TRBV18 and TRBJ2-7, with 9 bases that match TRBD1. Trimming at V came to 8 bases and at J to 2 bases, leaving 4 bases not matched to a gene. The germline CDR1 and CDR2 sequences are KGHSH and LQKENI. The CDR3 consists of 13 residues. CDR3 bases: TGTGCCAGCCGCACAGGGGGCGCCTACGAGCAGTACTTC. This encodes CASRTGGAYEQYF.

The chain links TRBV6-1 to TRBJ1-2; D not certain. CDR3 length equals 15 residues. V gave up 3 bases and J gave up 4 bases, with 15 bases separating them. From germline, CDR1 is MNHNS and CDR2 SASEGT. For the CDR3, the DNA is TGTGCCAGCAGTGACAAAGGATGGAGCTCCTATGGCTACACCTTC. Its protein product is CASSDKGWSSYGYTF.

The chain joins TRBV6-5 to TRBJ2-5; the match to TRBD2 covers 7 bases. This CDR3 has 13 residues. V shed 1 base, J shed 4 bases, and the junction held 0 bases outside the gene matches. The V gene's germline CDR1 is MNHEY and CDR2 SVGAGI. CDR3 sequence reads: CASSYLAGETQYF. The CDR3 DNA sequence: TGTGCCAGCAGTTACTTAGCGGGAGAGACCCAGTACTTC.

This CDR3 is CASSVGPGLAVRSSYNEQFF. In nucleotides, the CDR3 is TGTGCCAGCAGCGTAGGCCCCGGACTAGCCGTAAGAAGCTCCTACAATGAGCAGTTCTTC. V and J are TRBV9 and TRBJ2-1; 8 nucleotides agree with TRBD2. Trimming cost V 0 bases and J 0 bases; bases outside gene matches: 14. The CDR3 covers 20 residues. Looked up from germline, CDR1 is SGDLS and CDR2 is YYNGEE.

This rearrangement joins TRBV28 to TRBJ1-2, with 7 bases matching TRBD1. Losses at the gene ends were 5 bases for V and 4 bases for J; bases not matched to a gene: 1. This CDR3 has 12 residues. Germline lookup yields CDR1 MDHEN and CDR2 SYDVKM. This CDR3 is CASSGTAYGYTF. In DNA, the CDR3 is TGTGCCAGCAGTGGGACAGCCTATGGCTACACCTTC.

CDR3 protein: CASSFWDGTYEQYF. Written as DNA, the CDR3 is TGCGCCAGCAGTTTTTGGGACGGTACCTACGAGCAGTACTTC. V usage is TRBV5-1 and J usage is TRBJ2-7; either TRBD1 or TRBD2 may fit D (5 bases each). V lost 5 bases and J lost 2, with 14 bases in between. CDR3 size: 14 residues. Germline CDR1 is SGHRS and CDR2 is YFSETQ.

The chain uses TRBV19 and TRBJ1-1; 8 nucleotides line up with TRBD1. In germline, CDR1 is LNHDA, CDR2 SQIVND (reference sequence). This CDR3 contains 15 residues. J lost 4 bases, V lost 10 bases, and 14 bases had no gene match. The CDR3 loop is CATQPKSGTGTEAFF. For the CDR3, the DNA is TGTGCCACACAACCCAAATCCGGGACAGGCACTGAAGCTTTCTTT.

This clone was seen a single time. CDR3: CAIRDGNTGELFF. The CDR3 region has the DNA TGTGCCATCCGGGACGGAAACACCGGGGAGCTGTTTTTT. This rearrangement joins TRBV10-3 to TRBJ2-2, with D perhaps TRBD1 or TRBD2 (5 bases each). In germline, CDR1 is ENHRY, CDR2 SYGVKD. Trimming removed 8 bases from V and 2 bases from J, with 9 bases in between. This CDR3 region has 13 residues.

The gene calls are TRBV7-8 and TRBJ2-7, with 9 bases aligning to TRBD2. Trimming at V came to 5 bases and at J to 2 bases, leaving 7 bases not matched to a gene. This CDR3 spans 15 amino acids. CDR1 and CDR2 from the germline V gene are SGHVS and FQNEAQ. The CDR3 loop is CASSLGLAHTYEQYF. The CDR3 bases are TGTGCCAGCAGCCTCGGACTAGCGCATACCTACGAGCAGTACTTC.

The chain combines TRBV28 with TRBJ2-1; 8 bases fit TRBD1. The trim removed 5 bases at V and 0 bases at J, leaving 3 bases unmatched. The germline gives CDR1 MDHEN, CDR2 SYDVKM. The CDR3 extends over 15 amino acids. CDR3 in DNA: TGTGCCAGCAGTCCTACAGGGGGCTCCTACAATGAGCAGTTCTTC. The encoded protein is CASSPTGGSYNEQFF.

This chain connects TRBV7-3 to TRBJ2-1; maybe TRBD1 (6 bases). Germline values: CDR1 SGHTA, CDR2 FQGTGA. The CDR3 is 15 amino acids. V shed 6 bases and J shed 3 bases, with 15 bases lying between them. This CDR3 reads CASSPLGQNYNEQFF. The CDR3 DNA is TGTGCCAGCAGTCCTTTGGGACAAAACTACAATGAGCAGTTCTTC.

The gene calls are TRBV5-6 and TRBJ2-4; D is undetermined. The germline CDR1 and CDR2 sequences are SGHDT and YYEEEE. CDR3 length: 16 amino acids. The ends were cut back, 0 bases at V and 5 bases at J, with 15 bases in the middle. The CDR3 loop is CASSLAERALQNIQYF. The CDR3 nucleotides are TGTGCCAGCAGCTTGGCTGAGCGAGCGCTACAAAACATTCAGTACTTC.

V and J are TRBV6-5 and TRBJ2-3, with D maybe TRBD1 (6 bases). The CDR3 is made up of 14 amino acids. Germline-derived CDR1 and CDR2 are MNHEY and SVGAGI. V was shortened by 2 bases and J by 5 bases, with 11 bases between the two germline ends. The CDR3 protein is CASSYGTGIDTQYF. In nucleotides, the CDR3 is TGTGCCAGCAGTTACGGTACAGGGATAGATACGCAGTATTTT.

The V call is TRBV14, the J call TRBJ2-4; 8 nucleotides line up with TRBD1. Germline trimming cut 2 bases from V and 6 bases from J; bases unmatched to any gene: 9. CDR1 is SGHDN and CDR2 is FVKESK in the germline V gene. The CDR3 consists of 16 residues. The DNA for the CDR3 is TGTGCCAGCAGCCAATTATCTGGACAGGGCAGAAACATTCAGTACTTC. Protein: CASSQLSGQGRNIQYF. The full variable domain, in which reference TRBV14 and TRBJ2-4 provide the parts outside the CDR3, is EAGVTQFPSHSVIEKGQTVTLRCDPISGHDNLYWYRRVMGKEIKFLLHFVKESKQDESGMPNNRFLAERTGGTYSTLKVQPAELEDSGVYFCASSQLSGQGRNIQYFGAGTRLSVL.

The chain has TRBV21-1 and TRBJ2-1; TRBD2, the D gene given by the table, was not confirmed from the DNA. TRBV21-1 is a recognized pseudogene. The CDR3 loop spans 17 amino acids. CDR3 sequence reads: CASSKAARLAGWNEQFF. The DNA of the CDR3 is TGTGCCAGCAGCAAAGCGGCGAGACTAGCGGGATGGAATGAGCAGTTCTTC.

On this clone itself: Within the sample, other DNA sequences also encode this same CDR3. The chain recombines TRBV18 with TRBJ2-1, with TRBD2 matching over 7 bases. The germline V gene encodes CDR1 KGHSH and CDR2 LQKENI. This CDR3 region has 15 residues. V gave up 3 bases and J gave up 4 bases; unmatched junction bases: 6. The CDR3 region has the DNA TGTGCCAGCTCACCTTTAGCGGGTTCTTACAATGAGCAGTTCTTC. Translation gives CASSPLAGSYNEQFF.

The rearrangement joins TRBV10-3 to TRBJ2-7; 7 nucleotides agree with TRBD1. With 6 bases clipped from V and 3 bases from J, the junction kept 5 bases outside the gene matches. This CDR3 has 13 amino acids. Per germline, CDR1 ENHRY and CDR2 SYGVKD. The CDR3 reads CAIRFRDSYEQYF. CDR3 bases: TGTGCCATCAGGTTCCGGGACAGCTACGAGCAGTACTTC.

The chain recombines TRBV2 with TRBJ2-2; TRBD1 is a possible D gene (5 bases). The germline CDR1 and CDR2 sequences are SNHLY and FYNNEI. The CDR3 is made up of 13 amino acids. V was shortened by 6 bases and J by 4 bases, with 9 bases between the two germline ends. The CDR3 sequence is CASSGQGTGELFF. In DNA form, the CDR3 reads TGTGCCAGCAGCGGTCAGGGCACCGGGGAGCTGTTTTTT. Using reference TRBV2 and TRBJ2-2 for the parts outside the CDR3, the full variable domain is EPEVTQTPSHQVTQMGQEVILRCVPISNHLYFYWYRQILGQKVEFLVSFYNNEISEKSEIFDDQFSVERPDGSNFTLKIRSTKLEDSAMYFCASSGQGTGELFFGEGSRLTVL.

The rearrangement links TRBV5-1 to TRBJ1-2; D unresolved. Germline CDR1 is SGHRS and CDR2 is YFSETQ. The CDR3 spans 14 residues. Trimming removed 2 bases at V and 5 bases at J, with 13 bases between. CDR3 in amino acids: CASSLIGLPYGYTF. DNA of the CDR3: TGCGCCAGCAGCTTAATAGGGCTCCCTTATGGCTACACCTTC.

The CDR3 protein is CASSKKTSGSPTNTGELFF. The DNA of the CDR3 is TGTGCCAGCAGCAAAAAGACTAGCGGGAGTCCCACGAACACCGGGGAGCTGTTTTTT. The chain uses TRBV21-1 and TRBJ2-2; TRBD2 was called by the table and not checked on the DNA. TRBV21-1 is termed a pseudogene. This CDR3 has 19 residues.